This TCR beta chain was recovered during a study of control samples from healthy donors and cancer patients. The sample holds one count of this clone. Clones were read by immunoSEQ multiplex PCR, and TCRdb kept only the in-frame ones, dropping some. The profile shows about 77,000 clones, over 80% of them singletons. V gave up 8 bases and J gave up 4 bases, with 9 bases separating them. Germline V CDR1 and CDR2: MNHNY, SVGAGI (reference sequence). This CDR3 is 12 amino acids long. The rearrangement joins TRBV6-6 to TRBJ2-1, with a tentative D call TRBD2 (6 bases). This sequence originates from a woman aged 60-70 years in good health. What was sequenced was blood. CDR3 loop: CASFGTYNEQFF. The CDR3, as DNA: TGTGCCAGCTTCGGGACTTACAATGAGCAGTTCTTC.